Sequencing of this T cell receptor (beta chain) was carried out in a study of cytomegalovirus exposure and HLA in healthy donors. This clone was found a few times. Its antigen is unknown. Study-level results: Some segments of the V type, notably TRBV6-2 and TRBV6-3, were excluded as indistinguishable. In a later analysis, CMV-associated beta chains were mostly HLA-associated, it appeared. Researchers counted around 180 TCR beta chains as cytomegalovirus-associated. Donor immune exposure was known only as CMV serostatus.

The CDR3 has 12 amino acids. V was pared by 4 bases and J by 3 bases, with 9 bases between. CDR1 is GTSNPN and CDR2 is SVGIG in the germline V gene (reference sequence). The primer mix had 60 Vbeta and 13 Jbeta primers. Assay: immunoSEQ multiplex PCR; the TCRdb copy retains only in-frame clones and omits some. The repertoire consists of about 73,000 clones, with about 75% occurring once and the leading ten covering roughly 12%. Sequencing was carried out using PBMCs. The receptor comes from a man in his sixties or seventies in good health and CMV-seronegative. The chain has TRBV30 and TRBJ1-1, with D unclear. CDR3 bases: TGTGCCTGGAATAATCCGTACACTGAAGCTTTCTTT. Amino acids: CAWNNPYTEAFF.